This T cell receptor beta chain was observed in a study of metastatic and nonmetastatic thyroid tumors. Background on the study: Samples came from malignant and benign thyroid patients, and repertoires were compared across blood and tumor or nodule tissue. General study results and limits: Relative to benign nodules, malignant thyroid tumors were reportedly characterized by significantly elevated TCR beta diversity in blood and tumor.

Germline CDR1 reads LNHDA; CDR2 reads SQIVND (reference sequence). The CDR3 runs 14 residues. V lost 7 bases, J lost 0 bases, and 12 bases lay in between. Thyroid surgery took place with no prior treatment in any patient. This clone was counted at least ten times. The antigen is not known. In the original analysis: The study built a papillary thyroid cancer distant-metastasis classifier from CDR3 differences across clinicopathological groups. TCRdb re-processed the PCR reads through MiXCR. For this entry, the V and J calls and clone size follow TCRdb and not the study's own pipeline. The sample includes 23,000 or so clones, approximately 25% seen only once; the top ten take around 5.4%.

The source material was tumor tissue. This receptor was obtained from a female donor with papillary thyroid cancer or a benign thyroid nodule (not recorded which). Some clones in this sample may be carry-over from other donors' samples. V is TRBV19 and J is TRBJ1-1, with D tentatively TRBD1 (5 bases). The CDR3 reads CASNPGRLNTEAFF. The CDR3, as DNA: TGTGCCAGTAACCCGGGACGGCTGAACACTGAAGCTTTCTTT.